This TCR beta chain was sequenced during a study of technical replicates of blood from four donors. Method: immunoSEQ multiplex PCR; TCRdb's copy keeps in-frame clones and lacks some. The sample yields roughly 64,000 clones, around nine tenths seen once. The CDR3 covers 14 residues. V was trimmed by 7 bases and J by 0 bases, leaving 9 bases between them. Per germline, CDR1 MNHNY and CDR2 SVGAGI (reference sequence). Sequenced sample: PBMCs. This receptor was taken from a human donor in good health. Some clones in this sample may be carry-over from other donors' samples. The chain couples TRBV6-6 to TRBJ2-2, with D hard to call. The DNA of the CDR3 is TGTGCCAGCAATCTGGGCACGAACACCGGGGAGCTGTTTTTT. This encodes CASNLGTNTGELFF.